Presented here are 7 T cell receptor beta chains from one specimen sequenced in a study of PD-1 blockade in mismatch repair-deficient tumors. Produced via immunoSEQ multiplex PCR; TCRdb's table is partial and in-frame only. Found here are about 67,000 clones, around 80% of them singletons; the top ten hold about 5%. The sample in question was peripheral blood, obtained 2 weeks after starting pembrolizumab. These receptors originate from an adult with mismatch repair-deficient cancer.

This chain links TRBV11-2 with TRBJ1-1; no clear D. Germline loops: CDR1 SGHAT, CDR2 FQNNGV. V shed 0 bases and J shed 3 bases, with 8 bases lying between them. CDR3 size: 14 residues. In nucleotides, the CDR3 is TGTGCCAGCAGCTTAGATGGCACTCACACTGAAGCTTTCTTT. It encodes CASSLDGTHTEAFF.

This chain links TRBV7-3 with TRBJ1-2; D possibly corresponds to TRBD1 (6 bases). The CDR3 loop spans 14 amino acids. Trimming left V 4 bases short and J 8 bases short, with 17 bases between. The germline V gene encodes CDR1 SGHTA and CDR2 FQGTGA. The CDR3 protein is CASSSYQGLQGYTF. Written as DNA, the CDR3 is TGTGCCAGCAGCTCATATCAGGGGCTACAAGGCTACACCTTC. The full variable domain, with the rest looked up from reference TRBV7-3 and TRBJ1-2, is GAGVSQTPSNKVTEKGKYVELRCDPISGHTALYWYRQSLGQGPEFLIYFQGTGAADDSGLPNDRFFAVRPEGSVSTLKIQRTERGDSAVYLCASSSYQGLQGYTFGSGTRLTVV.

This clone turned up a few times. V is TRBV7-2 and J is TRBJ2-3; D unclear. Per the germline V gene, CDR1 is SGHTA and CDR2 is FQGNSA. The CDR3 has 13 residues. The V and J ends lost 1 base and 4 bases respectively, with 6 bases between them. CDR3 amino acids: CASSLGRPDTQYF. In DNA form, the CDR3 reads TGTGCCAGCAGCTTAGGGCGGCCAGATACGCAGTATTTT.

The chain couples TRBV27 to TRBJ2-3; D uncertain. CDR1 is MNHEY, CDR2 SMNVEV, per germline (reference sequence). This CDR3 has 13 amino acids. The V end was cut by 6 bases, the J end by 1 base, with 8 bases between. CDR3 region: CASRSTGTDTQYF. The CDR3 DNA follows: TGTGCCAGCAGAAGCACTGGCACAGATACGCAGTATTTT.

The CDR3 DNA reads TGTGCCAGCAGCTTTGAGCAGCGCTCCTACAATGAGCAGTTCTTC. This codes for CASSFEQRSYNEQFF. V usage is TRBV7-2 and J usage is TRBJ2-1, with D hard to call. Germline CDR1 SGHTA, CDR2 FQGNSA. This CDR3 comprises 15 residues. V was cut by 3 bases and J by 0 bases, with 9 bases left in between. Together with reference TRBV7-2 and TRBJ2-1, the CDR3 gives the full variable domain: GAGVSQSPSNKVTEKGKDVELRCDPISGHTALYWYRQSLGQGLEFLIYFQGNSAPDKSGLPSDRFSAERTGGSVSTLTIQRTQQEDSAVYLCASSFEQRSYNEQFFGPGTRLTVL.

V gene TRBV28 combines with J gene TRBJ2-5, with 8 bases that match TRBD2. The CDR3 covers 13 residues. CDR1 MDHEN and CDR2 SYDVKM come from the germline V gene. V lost 6 bases, J lost 4 bases, and 4 bases stayed unmatched. The CDR3 spells CASRLRGGETQYF. The CDR3 DNA is TGTGCCAGCAGACTACGGGGGGGAGAGACCCAGTACTTC.

The chain links TRBV9 to TRBJ2-5, with 12 bases that match TRBD1. The J segment lost 5 bases and the V segment lost 4 bases, leaving 9 bases of the junction unmatched. In germline, CDR1 is SGDLS, CDR2 YYNGEE. The CDR3 covers 16 residues. CDR3 sequence (DNA): TGTGCCAGCAGCACTCGGGACAGGGGGCGCGGGGAGACCCAGTACTTC. Translating it yields CASSTRDRGRGETQYF.